This T cell receptor (beta chain) stems from a study of identifying expanded T cells in peripheral blood. General study points: Across healthy donors, higher total template counts meant significantly greater roughly 2-week count variance. Technical replicates showed around 1.1 changed clones; roughly two weeks about 16; four weeks 19.

TCRdb's copy holds only in-frame clones and misses some; the assay was immunoSEQ multiplex PCR. The table includes about 130,000 clones, less than 90% detected once. Per the germline V gene, CDR1 is SGHDT and CDR2 is YYEEEE. The CDR3 is 15 amino acids. V was trimmed by 6 bases and J by 1 base, leaving 15 bases between them. No infections or other immune events were documented during collection. Details on this clone: Its target is not known.

The clonotype comes from a person between 18 and 75 years old in good health. The source material was blood. The J gene is TRBJ2-3, the V gene TRBV5-6; weak D call: TRBD1 (7 bases). The CDR3 region has the DNA TGTGCCAGCACCTCAGGGGGGTATGGCACAGATACGCAGTATTTT. Translation: CASTSGGYGTDTQYF. The full variable domain, with the rest looked up from reference TRBV5-6 and TRBJ2-3, is DAGVTQSPTHLIKTRGQQVTLRCSPKSGHDTVSWYQQALGQGPQFIFQYYEEEERQRGNFPDRFSGHQFPNYSSELNVNALLLGDSALYLCASTSGGYGTDTQYFGPGTRLTVL.